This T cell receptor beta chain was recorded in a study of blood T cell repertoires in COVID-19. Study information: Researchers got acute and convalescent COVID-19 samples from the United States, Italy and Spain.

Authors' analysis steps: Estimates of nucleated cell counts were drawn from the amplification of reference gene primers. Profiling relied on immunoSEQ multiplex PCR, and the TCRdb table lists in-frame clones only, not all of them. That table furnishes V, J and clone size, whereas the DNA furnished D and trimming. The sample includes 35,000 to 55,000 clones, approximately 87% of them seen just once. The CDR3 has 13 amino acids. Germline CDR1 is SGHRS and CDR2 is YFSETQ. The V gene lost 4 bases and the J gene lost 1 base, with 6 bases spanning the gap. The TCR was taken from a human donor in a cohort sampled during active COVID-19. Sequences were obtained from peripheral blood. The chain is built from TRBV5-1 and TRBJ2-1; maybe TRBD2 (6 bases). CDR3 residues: CASSRGSYNEQFF. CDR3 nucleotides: TGCGCCAGCAGCCGGGGGTCCTACAATGAGCAGTTCTTC. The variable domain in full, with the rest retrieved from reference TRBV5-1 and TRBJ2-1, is KAGVTQTPRYLIKTRGQQVTLSCSPISGHRSVSWYQQTPGQGLQFLFEYFSETQRNKGNFPGRFSGRQFSNSRSEMNVSTLELGDSALYLCASSRGSYNEQFFGPGTRLTVL.